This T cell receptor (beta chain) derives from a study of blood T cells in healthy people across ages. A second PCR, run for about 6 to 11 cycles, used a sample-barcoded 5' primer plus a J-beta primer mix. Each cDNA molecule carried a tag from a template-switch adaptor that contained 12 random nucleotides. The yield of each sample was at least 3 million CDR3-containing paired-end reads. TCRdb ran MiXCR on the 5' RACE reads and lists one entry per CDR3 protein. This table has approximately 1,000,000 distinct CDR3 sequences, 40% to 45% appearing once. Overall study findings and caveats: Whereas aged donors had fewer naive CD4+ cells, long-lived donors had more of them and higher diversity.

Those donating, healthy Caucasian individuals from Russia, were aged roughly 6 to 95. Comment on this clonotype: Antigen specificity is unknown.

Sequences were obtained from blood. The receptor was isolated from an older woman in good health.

The CDR3: CASSPGTEEAFF. The CDR3 DNA reads TGTGCCAGCTCACCCGGGACAGAAGAAGCTTTCTTT. The chain uses TRBV18 and TRBJ1-1; 7 bases fit TRBD1. Germline assignment: CDR1 KGHSH and CDR2 LQKENI. V shed 3 bases, J shed 8 bases, and the junction held 3 bases outside the gene matches. The CDR3 has 12 residues.